One sample yielded the 17 T cell receptor beta chains listed below, sequenced in a study of T cell repertoires in cytomegalovirus infection (dated by TCRdb to between 2018 and 2021). The sequencing machine was an Illumina HiSeq 1500. TCRdb's own reprocessing of the public reads used fastp at Q25 and MiXCR and kept productive beta chains. For every CDR3 protein sequence, its rows merge into one entry that carries the most common genes and DNA. This sample has more than 350,000 distinct CDR3 sequences in its table, and about 33% of those were observed once. The top ten clonotypes cover about 13% of the sample. The sequenced material came from PBMCs. Receptors originate from a human donor in good health (CMV status not recorded). Some clones in this sample may be carry-over from other donors' samples.

This clonotype has just a few counts. The chain recombines TRBV6-2 or TRBV6-3 with TRBJ2-1; D could derive from TRBD1 or TRBD2 (5 bases each). V lost 2 bases to trimming and J lost 4 bases, with 18 bases between them. The CDR3 runs to 17 residues. The germline V gene encodes CDR1 MNHEY and CDR2 SVGEGT. CDR3 region: CASSYQKGTAVYNEQFF. In DNA, the CDR3 is TGTGCCAGCAGTTACCAAAAGGGGACGGCAGTATACAATGAGCAGTTCTTC.

This clonotype was observed at least ten times. The chain combines TRBV7-2 with TRBJ2-7; 10 nucleotides agree with TRBD2. This CDR3 has 15 amino acids. With V trimmed by 8 bases and J by 4 bases, 11 bases remained unmatched. Looked up from germline, CDR1 is SGHTA and CDR2 is FQGNSA. The CDR3 reads CASQNQRGGLYEQYF. The CDR3 DNA reads as TGTGCCAGCCAAAACCAGCGGGGGGGACTTTACGAGCAGTACTTC.

The J gene is TRBJ1-1, the V gene TRBV12-3 or TRBV12-4; no definite D call. This CDR3 is 14 amino acids long. V was cut by 2 bases and J by 0 bases, with 7 bases left in between. CDR3 sequence (DNA): TGTGCCAGCAGTTTAAAGGAGATGAACACTGAAGCTTTCTTT. Protein sequence: CASSLKEMNTEAFF.

A few counts support this clonotype. CDR3 amino acids: CASSRTAVGNTEAFF. In nucleotides, the CDR3 is TGTGCCAGTAGTAGGACTGCTGTGGGGAACACTGAAGCTTTCTTT. The V and J genes are TRBV19 and TRBJ1-1; D uncertain. V was pared by 4 bases and J by 1 base, with 13 bases between. Looked up from germline, CDR1 is LNHDA and CDR2 is SQIVND (reference sequence). This CDR3 is 15 amino acids long.

This sequence joins TRBV2 and TRBJ2-1, with D maybe TRBD2 (6 bases). CDR1 is SNHLY and CDR2 is FYNNEI in the germline V gene. The V end lost 7 bases, the J end lost 5 bases, and 15 bases lay between the germline ends. The length of the CDR3 is 14 residues. This CDR3 is CASIRGLPNNEQFF. DNA of the CDR3: TGTGCCAGCATCCGGGGACTTCCGAACAATGAGCAGTTCTTC.

This clonotype has just a few counts. The CDR3 loop reads CASSMYGTGAYYEQYF. The CDR3 nucleotides are TGTGCCAGTAGTATGTACGGGACAGGGGCATACTACGAGCAGTACTTC. The chain links TRBV19 to TRBJ2-7; 10 positions agree with TRBD1. CDR3 length equals 16 residues. Germline V gene lookup returns CDR1 LNHDA and CDR2 SQIVND (reference sequence). V shed 3 bases and J 3 bases; nucleotides not matched to a gene: 8.

This clonotype was seen repeatedly, ten times or more. The V gene is TRBV7-2, the J gene TRBJ1-1; D is undetermined. CDR3 length equals 13 residues. V lost 1 base to trimming and J lost 6 bases, with 9 bases between them. Germline values: CDR1 SGHTA, CDR2 FQGNSA. DNA for the CDR3: TGTGCCAGCAGCTTAGTGGCGGTGTCTGAAGCTTTCTTT. It codes for CASSLVAVSEAFF.

This clonotype was detected only once. Since a much larger clone is just one base distant, this may be a read error. Since the CDR3 does not end with the conserved phenylalanine or tryptophan, this likely comes from a read error. The V and J genes are TRBV7-2 and TRBJ2-5, with 9 bases fitting TRBD1. The germline V gene encodes CDR1 SGHTA and CDR2 FQGNSA. The CDR3 extends over 15 amino acids. Trimming cost V 5 bases and J 4 bases; bases outside gene matches: 8. CDR3 DNA sequence: TGTGCCAGCAGCGTCGGGACAGGGATTAGAGAGACCCAGTACTTA. The encoded protein is CASSVGTGIRETQYL.

The gene calls are TRBV2 and TRBJ2-7, with 9 positions matching TRBD1. Germline CDR1 and CDR2: SNHLY and FYNNEI. CDR3 size: 14 residues. With 5 bases clipped from V and 5 bases from J, the junction kept 7 bases outside the gene matches. The CDR3 DNA sequence: TGTGCCAGCAGTTCCGGGACAGGGATCCACGAGCAGTACTTC. This sequence encodes CASSSGTGIHEQYF.

This clonotype was seen only a few times. The chain uses TRBV7-6 and TRBJ2-7, with D possibly TRBD2 on 6 matching bases. CDR3 length: 15 residues. Germline CDR1 is SGHVS and CDR2 is FNYEAQ. Trimming left V 4 bases short and J 4 bases short, with 17 bases between. The CDR3: CASSSLSGSGYEQYF. The CDR3 nucleotides are TGTGCCAGCAGCTCTTTATCGGGAAGCGGGTACGAGCAGTACTTC. The full variable domain, rest sourced from reference TRBV7-6 and TRBJ2-7, is GAGVSQSPRYKVTKRGQDVALRCDPISGHVSLYWYRQALGQGPEFLTYFNYEAQQDKSGLPNDRFSAERPEGSISTLTIQRTEQRDSAMYRCASSSLSGSGYEQYFGPGTRLTVT.

The genes are TRBV14 and TRBJ1-1, with D unclear. The V end lost 0 bases, the J end lost 7 bases, and 12 bases lay between the germline ends. The CDR3 covers 14 residues. CDR1 SGHDN and CDR2 FVKESK come from the germline V gene. The CDR3 sequence: CASSQEPTGIEAFF. DNA of the CDR3: TGTGCCAGCAGCCAAGAGCCTACGGGGATTGAAGCTTTCTTT.

This clonotype occurred once. The junction differs from germline at one of its ends, possibly a read error. The chain is built from TRBV12-3 or TRBV12-4 and TRBJ2-2; TRBD1 is a possible D gene (6 bases). The CDR3 length is 15 residues. The CDR3 reads CASSPGTPNTGELCF. CDR3 sequence (DNA): TGTGCCAGCAGTCCAGGGACACCGAACACCGGGGAGCTGTGTTTT.

This chain uses TRBV6-8 with TRBJ1-6; 9 bases are shared with TRBD1. The CDR3 runs 15 residues. The junction had 8 bases not matched to a gene; V was cut back by 7 bases and J by 7 bases. Per germline, CDR1 MNHGY and CDR2 SAAAGT. CDR3 sequence (DNA): TGTGCCAGCAAACGGGACAGGGTTCGCAATTCACCCCTCCACTTT. Translation: CASKRDRVRNSPLHF.

This clonotype occurred a few times. The genes are TRBV29-1 and TRBJ2-1; TRBD1 matches at 9 bases. The germline gives CDR1 SQVTM, CDR2 ANQGSEA. V dropped 3 bases and J dropped 4; count of bases not matched to a gene: 13. CDR3 length: 17 amino acids. Here the CDR3 reads CSVEDLPTQGAYNEQFF. Written as DNA, the CDR3 is TGCAGCGTTGAGGACTTGCCCACACAGGGGGCTTACAATGAGCAGTTCTTC.

This clonotype appeared a few times. This chain connects TRBV25-1 to TRBJ1-1; D is undetermined. CDR1 MGHDK and CDR2 SYGVNS come from the germline V gene. This CDR3 comprises 13 residues. V gave up 5 bases and J gave up 8 bases, with 15 bases separating them. CDR3 nucleotide sequence: TGTGCCAGCAGTAGACGGCAGGACGGGGAAGCTTTCTTT. Translated, it gives CASSRRQDGEAFF.

The rearrangement uses TRBV7-9 and TRBJ1-1, with D maybe TRBD1 (5 bases). Germline assignment: CDR1 SEHNR and CDR2 FQNEAQ (reference sequence). V lost 5 bases to trimming and J lost 6 bases, with 19 bases between them. The CDR3 is 15 residues long. The CDR3 DNA sequence: TGTGCCAGCAGCGGAGAGGGGCGAGGTGGCGCTGAAGCTTTCTTT. The encoded protein is CASSGEGRGGAEAFF.

V is TRBV5-1 and J is TRBJ2-2; 10 bases map to TRBD2. The CDR3 is made up of 18 amino acids. Germline V gene data show CDR1 as SGHRS and CDR2 as YFSETQ. V trimming: 4 bases; J trimming: 0 bases; junction bases outside the gene matches: 9. The CDR3 DNA reads TGCGCCAGCAGCCCGGCTAGCGGGGGAAGAGCGAACACCGGGGAGCTGTTTTTT. Its translation: CASSPASGGRANTGELFF.